The TCR beta chain under discussion was sequenced for a study of CD8 T cells in Susac syndrome. Trimming took 0 bases from V and 5 from J, leaving 15 bases between them. Per germline, CDR1 LGHNA and CDR2 YNFKEQ. The CDR3 loop spans 16 amino acids. RNA amounts of roughly 0.45 to 1 ug underwent reverse transcription with random hexamers. TCRdb processed the immunoSEQ multiplex PCR reads anew with MiXCR; each CDR3 protein has one entry. Of over 150,000 distinct CDR3 sequences in the sample, over 85% are singletons; the top ten hold approximately 0.094%. The sequence derives from a human donor with multiple sclerosis. The genes are TRBV4-2 and TRBJ2-3; tentatively, D is TRBD2 (7 bases). The sample consisted of CD4+ T cells from PBMCs. The DNA for the CDR3 is TGTGCCAGCAGCCAAGAAAGGGCGGGGGCGGGAGATACGCAGTATTTT. Its protein product is CASSQERAGAGDTQYF.